A single T cell receptor beta chain is shown here with its context. This sample was taken from a study of shared clonotypes between healthy human individuals. V lost 5 bases and J lost 0, with 13 bases in between. In germline, CDR1 is SGHDT, CDR2 YYEEEE. The CDR3 covers 15 residues. Measured with immunoSEQ multiplex PCR; TCRdb has only the in-frame clones, and not every one. The table has some 980,000 clones, 60% to 85% seen once. This clonotype originated in a man between 18 and 35 years old in good health. The sequencing input was memory CD4+ T cells sorted from blood. Sample subset: CD45RA-negative fraction. The rearrangement links TRBV5-6 to TRBJ2-3; D tentatively reads TRBD1 or TRBD2 (6 bases each). Written as DNA, the CDR3 is TGTGCCAGCAGGGAAAGGGGGACTAGCACAGATACGCAGTATTTT. This translates into CASRERGTSTDTQYF.